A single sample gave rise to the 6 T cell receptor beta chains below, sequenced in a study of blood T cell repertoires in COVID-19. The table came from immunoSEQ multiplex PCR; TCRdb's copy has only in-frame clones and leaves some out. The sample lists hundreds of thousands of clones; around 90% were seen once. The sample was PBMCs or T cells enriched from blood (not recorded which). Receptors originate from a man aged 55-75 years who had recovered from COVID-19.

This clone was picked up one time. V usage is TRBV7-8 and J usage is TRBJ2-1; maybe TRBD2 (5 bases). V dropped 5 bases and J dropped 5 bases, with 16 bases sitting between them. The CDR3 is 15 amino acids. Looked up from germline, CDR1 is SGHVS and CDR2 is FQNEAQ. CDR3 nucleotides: TGTGCCAGCAGCCCCGAGGGCAGGCTGCACAATGAGCAGTTCTTC. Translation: CASSPEGRLHNEQFF. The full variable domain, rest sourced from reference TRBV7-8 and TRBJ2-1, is GAGVSQSPRYKVAKRGQDVALRCDPISGHVSLFWYQQALGQGPEFLTYFQNEAQLDKSGLPSDRFFAERPEGSVSTLKIQRTQQEDSAVYLCASSPEGRLHNEQFFGPGTRLTVL.

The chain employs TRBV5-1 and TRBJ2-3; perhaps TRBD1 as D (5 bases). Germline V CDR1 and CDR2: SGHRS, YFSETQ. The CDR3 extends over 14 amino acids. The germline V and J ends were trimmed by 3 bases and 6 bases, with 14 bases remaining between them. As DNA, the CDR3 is TGCGCCAGCAGCTCACAGGCTGGGCGGGATACGCAGTATTTT. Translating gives CASSSQAGRDTQYF.

The CDR3 spells CASSLAGVNEQFF. The CDR3 DNA is TGTGCCAGCAGCTTGGCGGGAGTCAATGAGCAGTTCTTC. This chain connects TRBV5-8 to TRBJ2-1; a possible D gene is TRBD2 (6 bases). The CDR3 totals 13 residues. Trimming removed 0 bases from V and 6 bases from J, with 7 bases in between. Germline-derived CDR1 and CDR2 are SGHTS and YDEGEE.

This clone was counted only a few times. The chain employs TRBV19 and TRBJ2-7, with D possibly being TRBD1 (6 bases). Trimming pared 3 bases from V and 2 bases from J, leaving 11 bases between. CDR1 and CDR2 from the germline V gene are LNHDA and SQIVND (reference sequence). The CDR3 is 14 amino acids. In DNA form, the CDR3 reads TGTGCCAGTAGTATCCGCAGGGGTCCCTACGAGCAGTACTTC. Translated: CASSIRRGPYEQYF.

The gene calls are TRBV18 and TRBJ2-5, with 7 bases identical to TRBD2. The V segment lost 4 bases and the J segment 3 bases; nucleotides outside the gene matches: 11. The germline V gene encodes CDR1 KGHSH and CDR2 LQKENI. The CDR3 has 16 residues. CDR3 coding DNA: TGTGCCAGCTCACAAATAGCGGGCCGATCCGAAGAGACCCAGTACTTC. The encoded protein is CASSQIAGRSEETQYF.

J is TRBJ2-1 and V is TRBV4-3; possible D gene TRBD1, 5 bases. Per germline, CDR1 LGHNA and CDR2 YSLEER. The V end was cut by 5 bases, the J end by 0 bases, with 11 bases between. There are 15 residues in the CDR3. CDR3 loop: CASSIQESSYNEQFF. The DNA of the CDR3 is TGCGCCAGCAGCATACAGGAGAGCTCCTACAATGAGCAGTTCTTC.